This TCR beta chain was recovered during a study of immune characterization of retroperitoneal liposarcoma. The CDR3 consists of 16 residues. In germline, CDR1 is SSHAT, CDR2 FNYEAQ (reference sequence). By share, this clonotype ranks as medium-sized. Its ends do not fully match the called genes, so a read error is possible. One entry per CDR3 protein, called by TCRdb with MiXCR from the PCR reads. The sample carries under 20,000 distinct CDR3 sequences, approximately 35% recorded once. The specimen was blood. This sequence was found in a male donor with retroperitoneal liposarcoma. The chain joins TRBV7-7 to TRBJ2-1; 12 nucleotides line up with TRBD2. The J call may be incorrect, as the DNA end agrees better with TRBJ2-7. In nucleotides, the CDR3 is TGTGCTAGCAGCTTAGATGCTAGCGGGAGGGCGAATGAGCAGTACTTC. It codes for CASSLDASGRANEQYF.